The 27 T cell receptor beta chains in this list originate from one sample, sequenced in a study of T cell responses to AZD1222 COVID-19 vaccine (dated by TCRdb to about 2021). Libraries were built with the immunoSEQ multiplex PCR assay. Held by TCRdb, this immuneACCESS table contains in-frame sequences only and omits some clones. Under half of the omission traces to an unresolved V gene where checked; the cause of the rest is unknown. Across this sample there are roughly 78,000 clones, with over 80% seen only once. Of the sample, 2.9% is held by the ten largest clones. Read against the paper, the sample's time point label means: baseline before first vaccination. The input for sequencing was peripheral blood, taken on day 0 of AZD1222 vaccination. All receptors come from an adult in good health.

This clone was seen only a few times. V gene TRBV2 combines with J gene TRBJ2-7, with TRBD2 matching 8 bases. J lost 6 bases, V lost 4 bases, and 17 bases had no gene match. The CDR3 runs to 17 residues. Germline V lookup: CDR1 SNHLY, CDR2 FYNNEI. The DNA for the CDR3 is TGTGCCAGCAGTGCTACTAGCGGTCTTCGGATCCGTGGCGAGCAGTACTTC. Encoded protein: CASSATSGLRIRGEQYF.

This chain joins TRBV14 and TRBJ2-1; the D is unclear. Trimming took off 6 bases at V and 4 bases at J, with 19 bases between the two ends. CDR3 size: 16 residues. Per the germline V gene, CDR1 is SGHDN and CDR2 is FVKESK. The CDR3 loop is CASSPTASGSYNEQFF. CDR3 DNA: TGTGCCAGCAGTCCGACGGCCTCGGGCTCATACAATGAGCAGTTCTTC.

The rearrangement joins TRBV5-1 to TRBJ1-6, with 9 bases aligning to TRBD1. V gave up 4 bases and J gave up 8 bases; unmatched junction bases: 10. CDR3 length: 16 amino acids. Germline V gene lookup returns CDR1 SGHRS and CDR2 YFSETQ. CDR3 region: CASSLTGGKSDSPLHF. CDR3 coding DNA: TGCGCCAGCAGCCTGACAGGGGGGAAGTCAGATTCACCCCTCCACTTT.

The chain carries TRBV6-1 and TRBJ2-7, with D maybe TRBD2 (6 bases). The CDR3 loop spans 18 amino acids. Germline V gene sequence: CDR1 MNHNS, CDR2 SASEGT. V was trimmed by 4 bases and J by 0 bases, leaving 22 bases between them. For the CDR3, the DNA is TGTGCCAGCAGTGTGGGGGGTTCCCGATATCCATACTCCTACGAGCAGTACTTC. Protein: CASSVGGSRYPYSYEQYF.

A single count supports this clone. This chain links TRBV2 with TRBJ1-4; 7 bases align to TRBD1. V gave up 7 bases and J gave up 8 bases; unmatched junction bases: 13. Germline CDR1 and CDR2: SNHLY and FYNNEI. The CDR3 runs 15 residues. Written as DNA, the CDR3 is TGTGCCAGCAAATCACCGGGACAGTCGACCGAAAAACTGTTTTTT. Amino acid sequence: CASKSPGQSTEKLFF.

This chain joins TRBV6-2 or TRBV6-3 and TRBJ1-5; D unresolved. V gave up 0 bases and J gave up 5 bases, with 11 bases separating them. Germline V gene lookup returns CDR1 MNHEY and CDR2 SVGEGT. The CDR3 length is 15 residues. CDR3 sequence reads: CASSYSQLSDQPQHF. Written as DNA, the CDR3 is TGTGCCAGCAGTTACTCGCAGTTGTCGGATCAGCCCCAGCATTTT.

This clone was seen only once. The V gene is TRBV5-4, the J gene TRBJ1-2; the match to TRBD1 covers 10 bases. CDR1 and CDR2 (germline): SGHNT, YYREEE (reference sequence). The CDR3 totals 14 residues. V gave up 4 bases and J gave up 7 bases; unmatched junction bases: 7. The CDR3 sequence is CASSPGTGAGGYTF. The CDR3 nucleotides read TGTGCCAGCAGCCCCGGGACAGGGGCGGGTGGCTACACCTTC.

This chain connects TRBV6-5 to TRBJ2-1; TRBD2 aligns across 8 bases. CDR3 length: 14 amino acids. V was clipped by 7 bases and J by 5 bases; unmatched bases: 7. Looked up from germline, CDR1 is MNHEY and CDR2 is SVGAGI. The CDR3 reads CASKRSSGNNEQFF. DNA of the CDR3: TGTGCCAGCAAACGAAGTAGCGGGAACAATGAGCAGTTCTTC.

The chain joins TRBV12-3 or TRBV12-4 to TRBJ1-2; D is perhaps TRBD1 (6 bases). V was cut by 9 bases and J by 2 bases, with 10 bases left in between. This CDR3 comprises 12 residues. CDR3 sequence (DNA): TGTGCCAGTACGCAGGGGAACTATGGCTACACCTTC. The encoded protein is CASTQGNYGYTF.

The genes are TRBV14 and TRBJ2-3; tentative D call: TRBD2 (6 bases). Germline-derived CDR1 and CDR2 are SGHDN and FVKESK. The CDR3 loop spans 15 amino acids. V was pared by 3 bases and J by 1 base, with 11 bases between. The CDR3 spells CASSQTPGGTDTQYF. In nucleotides, the CDR3 is TGTGCCAGCAGCCAGACCCCGGGAGGCACAGATACGCAGTATTTT.

The rearrangement joins TRBV6-5 to TRBJ2-1; TRBD2 agrees at 12 bases. V shed 6 bases and J 6 bases; nucleotides not matched to a gene: 6. CDR1 is MNHEY and CDR2 is SVGAGI in the germline V gene. The CDR3 consists of 15 residues. CDR3 residues: CASSPLAGGLNEQFF. In nucleotides, the CDR3 is TGTGCCAGCAGCCCACTAGCGGGGGGCCTCAATGAGCAGTTCTTC.

This chain connects TRBV4-1 to TRBJ1-2, with 11 bases matching TRBD1. Trimming at V came to 1 base and at J to 3 bases, leaving 10 bases not matched to a gene. This CDR3 spans 18 amino acids. The germline CDR1 and CDR2 sequences are MGHRA and YSYEKL. In nucleotides, the CDR3 is TGCGCCAGCAGCCAAGGGACAGGGGGCGCGTATGATTACTATGGCTACACCTTC. This encodes CASSQGTGGAYDYYGYTF.

This clone came up a few times. The chain employs TRBV20-1 and TRBJ2-6; TRBD1 aligns across 7 bases. CDR1 and CDR2 from the germline V gene are DFQATT and SNEGSKA (reference sequence). V was pared by 3 bases and J by 2 bases, with 7 bases of the junction left unmatched. The CDR3 has 16 residues. The CDR3 bases are TGCAGTGCTAGTCGGGCAGGGGGTGCTGGGGCCAACGTCCTGACTTTC. This gives the protein CSASRAGGAGANVLTF.

This chain uses TRBV7-2 with TRBJ2-5, with D unresolved. The germline CDR1 and CDR2 sequences are SGHTA and FQGNSA. The CDR3 totals 11 residues. The V end was cut by 5 bases, the J end by 4 bases, with 5 bases between. CDR3 amino acids: CASSETETQYF. The CDR3 bases are TGTGCCAGCAGCGAAACAGAGACCCAGTACTTC.

The chain carries TRBV15 and TRBJ2-5, with D tentatively TRBD1 or TRBD2 (5 bases each). Germline-derived CDR1 and CDR2 are LNHNV and YYDKDF (reference sequence). The CDR3 extends over 16 amino acids. V was shortened by 3 bases and J by 5 bases, with 19 bases between the two germline ends. CDR3 loop: CATSRGSTGLGETQYF. In DNA form, the CDR3 reads TGTGCCACCAGCAGGGGAAGTACGGGGCTTGGGGAGACCCAGTACTTC.

DNA for the CDR3: TGTGCCAGCAGGGACTTTATCTACAGCTCTGGAAACACCATATATTTT. Amino acid sequence: CASRDFIYSSGNTIYF. J is TRBJ1-3 and V is TRBV27; D is ambiguous. V was pared by 6 bases and J by 0 bases, with 15 bases between. CDR1 and CDR2 (germline): MNHEY, SMNVEV (reference sequence). CDR3 length: 16 amino acids.

This clone was recorded a few times. This chain connects TRBV7-6 to TRBJ1-3; a possible D gene is TRBD1 (5 bases). This CDR3 contains 15 residues. Germline CDR1 is SGHVS and CDR2 is FNYEAQ. Trimming took 5 bases from V and 2 from J, leaving 13 bases between them. CDR3 sequence: CASSPDRGAGNTIYF. DNA for the CDR3: TGTGCCAGCAGCCCTGATAGGGGTGCTGGAAACACCATATATTTT.

This clone appeared a single time. This sequence joins TRBV6-6 and TRBJ1-2, with 8 bases identical to TRBD1. Germline assignment: CDR1 MNHNY and CDR2 SVGAGI (reference sequence). V trimming: 10 bases; J trimming: 1 base; junction bases outside the gene matches: 14. The CDR3 is made up of 16 amino acids. CDR3 in amino acids: CATQGPSGQGNYGYTF. DNA for the CDR3: TGTGCCACCCAAGGCCCCTCCGGACAGGGTAACTATGGCTACACCTTC.

The chain uses TRBV20-1 and TRBJ2-7; TRBD2 matches 8 bases. The CDR3 has 13 amino acids. With 3 bases clipped from V and 7 bases from J, the junction kept 8 bases outside the gene matches. Germline loops: CDR1 DFQATT, CDR2 SNEGSKA (reference sequence). DNA of the CDR3: TGCAGTGCTAGTTCTAGGGGACTAGGGGAGCAGTACTTC. Its protein product is CSASSRGLGEQYF.

This sequence joins TRBV2 and TRBJ2-7; D ambiguous. This CDR3 is built from 13 residues. Germline lookup yields CDR1 SNHLY and CDR2 FYNNEI. V was shortened by 7 bases and J by 1 base, with 11 bases between the two germline ends. CDR3 sequence (DNA): TGTGCCAGCAACCCAGGCGGTTCCTACGAGCAGTACTTC. It is translated as CASNPGGSYEQYF.

This clone was counted a single time. The rearrangement uses TRBV10-2 and TRBJ1-4, with D possibly being TRBD1 (5 bases). Germline-derived CDR1 and CDR2 are WSHSY and SAAADI. The CDR3 runs to 16 residues. V was cut by 5 bases and J by 2 bases, with 15 bases left in between. The CDR3 DNA sequence: TGCGCCAGCAGTCCCGGAGGGGCGGCGACTAATGAAAAACTGTTTTTT. It encodes CASSPGGAATNEKLFF.

This chain joins TRBV6-5 and TRBJ1-1, with no clear D. Germline assignment: CDR1 MNHEY and CDR2 SVGAGI. Trimming removed 2 bases from V and 6 bases from J, with 16 bases in between. The CDR3 extends over 15 amino acids. The CDR3 DNA sequence: TGTGCCAGCAGTTACGCACAGACCGAAAGTTCTGAAGCTTTCTTT. This gives the protein CASSYAQTESSEAFF.

The rearrangement uses TRBV9 and TRBJ2-3, with D unresolved. This CDR3 is 12 amino acids long. Trimming stripped 3 bases from V and 2 bases from J, with 4 bases between. CDR1 is SGDLS and CDR2 is YYNGEE in the germline V gene. The CDR3 nucleotides read TGTGCCAGCAGCGGCCCCACAGATACGCAGTATTTT. Amino acids: CASSGPTDTQYF.

This rearrangement joins TRBV5-1 to TRBJ1-3; no firm D call. This CDR3 spans 14 amino acids. Germline-derived CDR1 and CDR2 are SGHRS and YFSETQ. V shed 4 bases and J shed 0 bases, with 8 bases lying between them. The CDR3 DNA sequence: TGCGCCAGCAGCGATGGAGGCTCTGGAAACACCATATATTTT. The encoded protein is CASSDGGSGNTIYF.

This clone occurred a few times. The chain combines TRBV7-2 with TRBJ2-3, with TRBD2 identical over 11 bases. CDR1 and CDR2 (germline): SGHTA, FQGNSA. V gave up 3 bases and J gave up 4 bases; unmatched junction bases: 0. This CDR3 region has 14 residues. The CDR3 bases are TGTGCCAGCAGCTTTAGCGGGGGGGCAGATACGCAGTATTTT. Residues: CASSFSGGADTQYF.

This CDR3 reads CACSPGLSYNEQFF. The CDR3 nucleotides read TGTGCCTGCTCCCCTGGGCTTTCCTACAATGAGCAGTTCTTC. The chain recombines TRBV5-6 with TRBJ2-1, with unresolved D. V lost 10 bases to trimming and J lost 1 base, with 15 bases between them. This CDR3 has 14 residues. From germline, CDR1 is SGHDT and CDR2 YYEEEE.

The CDR3 DNA reads TGCGCCAGCAGCCAAGACCAGGCCCAGCCCCAGCATTTT. It yields the protein CASSQDQAQPQHF. The chain joins TRBV4-3 to TRBJ1-5; no definite D call. Germline CDR1 LGHNA, CDR2 YSLEER. The germline V and J ends were trimmed by 0 bases and 7 bases, with 7 bases remaining between them. This CDR3 spans 13 amino acids.